This TCR beta chain comes out of a study of identical twins. Carrying unique molecular identifiers, the cDNA also gained a universal primer site through template switching. One entry per CDR3 protein, called by TCRdb with MiXCR from the 5' RACE reads. The sample contains some 1,700,000 distinct CDR3 sequences, around 33% of which appear only once. The sample holds a few counts of this clonotype. Antigen specificity is unknown. Study observations and caveats: While abundant cord blood beta clonotypes carried fewer insertions, memory repertoires showed no such pattern. A partial confounding effect on zero-insertion analyses could come from invariant MAIT and iNKT cells.

Donors were all healthy Caucasians. The V and J ends lost 1 base and 7 bases, in that order; junction bases with no gene match: 8. The CDR3 covers 16 residues. In germline, CDR1 is SQVTM, CDR2 ANQGSEA. The sequencing sample was made of cord blood. The sequence came from a newborn girl in good health. The genes are TRBV29-1 and TRBJ1-4; 11 positions match TRBD1. CDR3 coding DNA: TGCAGCGTTGAAGCGGGTTTTGGGACAGGGGGTGAAAAACTGTTTTTT. It specifies CSVEAGFGTGGEKLFF.